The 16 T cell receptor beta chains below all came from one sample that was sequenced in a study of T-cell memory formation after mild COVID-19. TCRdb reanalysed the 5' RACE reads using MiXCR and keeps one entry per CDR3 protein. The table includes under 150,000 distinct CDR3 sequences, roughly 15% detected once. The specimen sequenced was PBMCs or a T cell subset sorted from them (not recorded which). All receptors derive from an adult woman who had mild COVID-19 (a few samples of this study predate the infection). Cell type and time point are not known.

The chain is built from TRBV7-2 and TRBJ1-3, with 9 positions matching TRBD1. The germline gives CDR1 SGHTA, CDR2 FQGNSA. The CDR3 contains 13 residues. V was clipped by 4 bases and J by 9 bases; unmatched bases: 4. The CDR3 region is CASSSPDRGTIYF. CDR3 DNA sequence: TGTGCCAGCAGCTCCCCGGACAGGGGCACCATATATTTT. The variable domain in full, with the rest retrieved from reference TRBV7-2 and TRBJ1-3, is GAGVSQSPSNKVTEKGKDVELRCDPISGHTALYWYRQSLGQGLEFLIYFQGNSAPDKSGLPSDRFSAERTGGSVSTLTIQRTQQEDSAVYLCASSSPDRGTIYFGEGSWLTVV.

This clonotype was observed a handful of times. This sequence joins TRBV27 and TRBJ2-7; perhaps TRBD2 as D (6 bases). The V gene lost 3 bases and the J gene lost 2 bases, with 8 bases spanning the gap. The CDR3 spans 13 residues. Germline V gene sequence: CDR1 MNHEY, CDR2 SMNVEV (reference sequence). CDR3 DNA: TGTGCCAGCAGTTTCGGGAGCACCTACGAGCAGTACTTC. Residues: CASSFGSTYEQYF.

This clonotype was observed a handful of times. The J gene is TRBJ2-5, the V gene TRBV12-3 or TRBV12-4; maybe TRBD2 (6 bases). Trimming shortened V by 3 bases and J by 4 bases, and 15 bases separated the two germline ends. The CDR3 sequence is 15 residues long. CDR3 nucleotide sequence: TGTGCCAGCAGTTTGAGCGGAGCGGGCCGAGAGACCCAGTACTTC. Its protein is CASSLSGAGRETQYF.

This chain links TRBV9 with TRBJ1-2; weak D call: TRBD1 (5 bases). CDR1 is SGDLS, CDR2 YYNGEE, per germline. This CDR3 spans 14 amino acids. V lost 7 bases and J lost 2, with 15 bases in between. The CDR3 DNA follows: TGTGCCAGCCACGGCGGGCGGGGCAACTATGGCTACACCTTC. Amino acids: CASHGGRGNYGYTF. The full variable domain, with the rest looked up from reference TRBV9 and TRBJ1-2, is DSGVTQTPKHLITATGQRVTLRCSPRSGDLSVYWYQQSLDQGLQFLIQYYNGEERAKGNILERFSAQQFPDLHSELNLSSLELGDSALYFCASHGGRGNYGYTFGSGTRLTVV.

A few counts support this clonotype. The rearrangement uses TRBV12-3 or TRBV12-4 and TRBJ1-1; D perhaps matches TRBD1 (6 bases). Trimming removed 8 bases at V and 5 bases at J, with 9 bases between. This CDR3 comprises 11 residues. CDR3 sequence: CASARGTEAFF. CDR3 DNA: TGTGCCAGCGCCAGGGGTACTGAAGCTTTCTTT.

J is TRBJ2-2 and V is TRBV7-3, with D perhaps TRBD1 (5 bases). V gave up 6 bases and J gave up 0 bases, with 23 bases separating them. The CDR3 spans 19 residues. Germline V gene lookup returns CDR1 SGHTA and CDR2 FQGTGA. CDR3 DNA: TGTGCCAGCAGTTCAAATCTGGGGCAGGGCGGTTCGAACACCGGGGAGCTGTTTTTT. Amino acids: CASSSNLGQGGSNTGELFF.

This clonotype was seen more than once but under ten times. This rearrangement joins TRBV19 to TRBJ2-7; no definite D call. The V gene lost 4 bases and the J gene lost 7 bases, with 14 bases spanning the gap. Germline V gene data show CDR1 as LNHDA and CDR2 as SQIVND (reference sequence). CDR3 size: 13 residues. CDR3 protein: CASSTTGLLEQYF. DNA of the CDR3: TGTGCCAGTAGTACTACCGGGTTGCTTGAGCAGTACTTC.

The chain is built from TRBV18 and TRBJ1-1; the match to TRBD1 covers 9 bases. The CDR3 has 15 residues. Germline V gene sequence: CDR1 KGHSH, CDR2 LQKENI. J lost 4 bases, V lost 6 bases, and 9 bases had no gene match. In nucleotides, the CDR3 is TGTGCCAGCTCGCGTCTCACAGGGGGCACCACTGAAGCTTTCTTT. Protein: CASSRLTGGTTEAFF.

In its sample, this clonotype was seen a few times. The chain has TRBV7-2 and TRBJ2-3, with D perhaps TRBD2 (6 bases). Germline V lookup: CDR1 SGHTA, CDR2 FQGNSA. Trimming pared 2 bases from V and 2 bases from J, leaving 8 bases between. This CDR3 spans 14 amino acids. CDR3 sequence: CASSLRRATDTQYF. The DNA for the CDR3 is TGTGCCAGCAGCTTAAGGAGGGCCACAGATACGCAGTATTTT.

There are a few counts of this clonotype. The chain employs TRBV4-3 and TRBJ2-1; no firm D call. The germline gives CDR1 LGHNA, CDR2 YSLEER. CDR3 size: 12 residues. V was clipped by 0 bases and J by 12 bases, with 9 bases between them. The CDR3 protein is CASSQDWNRQFF. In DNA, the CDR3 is TGCGCCAGCAGCCAAGATTGGAACAGGCAGTTCTTC.

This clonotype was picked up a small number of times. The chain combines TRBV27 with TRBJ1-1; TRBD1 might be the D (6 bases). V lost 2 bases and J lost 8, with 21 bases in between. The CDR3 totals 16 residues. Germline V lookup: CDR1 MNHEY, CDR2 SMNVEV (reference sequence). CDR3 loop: CASSLVFGGIRAEAFF. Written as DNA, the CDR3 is TGTGCCAGCAGTTTAGTCTTTGGGGGCATTCGGGCAGAAGCTTTCTTT.

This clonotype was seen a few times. The CDR3 sequence is CASSLVGGTLSYEQYF. In DNA, the CDR3 is TGTGCCAGCAGCTTAGTTGGTGGGACCCTTTCCTACGAGCAGTACTTC. The V call is TRBV7-9, the J call TRBJ2-7, with D perhaps given as TRBD1 or TRBD2 (5 bases each). Germline lookup yields CDR1 SEHNR and CDR2 FQNEAQ (reference sequence). The CDR3 consists of 16 residues. V was trimmed by 1 base and J by 1 base, leaving 14 bases between them. The whole variable domain, remainder taken from reference TRBV7-9 and TRBJ2-7, is DTGVSQNPRHKITKRGQNVTFRCDPISEHNRLYWYRQTLGQGPEFLTYFQNEAQLEKSRLLSDRFSAERPKGSFSTLEIQRTEQGDSAMYLCASSLVGGTLSYEQYFGPGTRLTVT.

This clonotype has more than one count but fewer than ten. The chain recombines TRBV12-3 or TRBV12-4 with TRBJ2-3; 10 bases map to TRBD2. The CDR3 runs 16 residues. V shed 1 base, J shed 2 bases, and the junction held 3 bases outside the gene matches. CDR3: CASSLGSGRDTDTQYF. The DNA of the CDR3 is TGTGCCAGCAGTTTAGGGAGCGGGAGGGACACAGATACGCAGTATTTT.

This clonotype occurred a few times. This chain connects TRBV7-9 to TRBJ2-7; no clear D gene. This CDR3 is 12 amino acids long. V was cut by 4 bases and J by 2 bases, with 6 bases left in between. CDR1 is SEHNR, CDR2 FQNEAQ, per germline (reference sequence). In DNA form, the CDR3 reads TGTGCCAGCAGCTCCGCAACCTACGAGCAGTACTTC. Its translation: CASSSATYEQYF.

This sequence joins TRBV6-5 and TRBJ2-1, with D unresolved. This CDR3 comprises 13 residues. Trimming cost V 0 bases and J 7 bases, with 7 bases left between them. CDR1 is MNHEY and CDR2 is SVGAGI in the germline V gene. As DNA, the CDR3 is TGTGCCAGCAGTTACTCGATTATGAATGAGCAGTTCTTC. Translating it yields CASSYSIMNEQFF.

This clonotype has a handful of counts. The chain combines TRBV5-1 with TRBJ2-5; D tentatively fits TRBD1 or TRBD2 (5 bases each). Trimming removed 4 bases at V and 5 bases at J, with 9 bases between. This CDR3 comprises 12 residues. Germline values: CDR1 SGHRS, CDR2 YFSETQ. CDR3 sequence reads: CASSHWGETQYF. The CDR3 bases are TGCGCCAGCAGCCATTGGGGGGAGACCCAGTACTTC.